The 12 T cell receptor beta chains listed next were all sequenced from one sample in a study of shared clonotypes between healthy human individuals. The assay was immunoSEQ multiplex PCR, and TCRdb's table has in-frame clones only and misses some. This table has about 960,000 clones, over 75% appearing once. Sequencing used memory CD4+ T cells sorted from blood. As to subset: CD45RA-negative fraction. Receptors were obtained from a man between 18 and 29 years old in good health.

The V gene is TRBV6-4, the J gene TRBJ2-4, with D unclear. V lost 0 bases and J 0 bases, leaving 15 bases between the germline ends. Per the germline V gene, CDR1 is MRHNA and CDR2 is SNTAGT. This CDR3 has 18 amino acids. The CDR3 loop reads CASSDSWPVRIAKNIQYF. The DNA for the CDR3 is TGTGCCAGCAGTGACTCGTGGCCAGTAAGGATAGCCAAAAACATTCAGTACTTC.

V usage is TRBV29-1 and J usage is TRBJ2-7; D uncertain. The CDR3 length is 13 residues. The V gene's germline CDR1 is SQVTM and CDR2 ANQGSEA. V lost 4 bases and J 0 bases, leaving 10 bases between the germline ends. CDR3 protein: CSVVGGNSYEQYF. CDR3 in DNA: TGCAGCGTTGTGGGCGGAAACTCCTACGAGCAGTACTTC.

This chain uses TRBV18 with TRBJ1-6; 8 nucleotides agree with TRBD1. This CDR3 has 15 residues. Looked up from germline, CDR1 is KGHSH and CDR2 is LQKENI. After removal of 4 bases from V and 7 bases from J, the junction contained 6 bases not matched to a gene. The CDR3 sequence: CASSLLTGENSPLHF. Written as DNA, the CDR3 is TGTGCCAGCTCACTACTGACAGGGGAGAATTCACCCCTCCACTTT.

The sample holds one count of this clone. The V and J genes are TRBV28 and TRBJ1-5, with 7 nucleotides matching TRBD1. Germline trimming cut 3 bases from V and 7 bases from J; bases unmatched to any gene: 12. The CDR3 is 16 residues long. Germline CDR1 and CDR2: MDHEN and SYDVKM. The CDR3 spells CASSFFYGQANQPQHF. The CDR3 nucleotides are TGTGCCAGCAGTTTTTTTTATGGACAGGCAAACCAGCCCCAGCATTTT.

This sequence joins TRBV19 and TRBJ1-5; D possibly corresponds to TRBD1 (5 bases). V shed 7 bases and J shed 4 bases, with 17 bases lying between them. CDR1 and CDR2 from the germline V gene are LNHDA and SQIVND (reference sequence). The CDR3 loop spans 15 amino acids. CDR3 nucleotide sequence: TGTGCCAGTATGCCCGGTCAGGGATGGAATCAGCCCCAGCATTTT. It encodes CASMPGQGWNQPQHF.

A word on this clone: Other DNA sequences from this sample encode an identical CDR3 as well. The chain is built from TRBV11-2 and TRBJ2-1; TRBD2 agrees at 15 bases. The V gene end was trimmed by 5 bases and the J gene end by 8 bases; junction bases not matched to a gene: 4. The CDR3 is 15 amino acids. CDR1 and CDR2 from the germline V gene are SGHAT and FQNNGV. CDR3 bases: TGTGCCAGCAGCCCTGGACTAGCGGGAGGGCATGAGCAGTTCTTC. Residues: CASSPGLAGGHEQFF. The full variable domain, its missing parts supplied by reference TRBV11-2 and TRBJ2-1, is EAGVAQSPRYKIIEKRQSVAFWCNPISGHATLYWYQQILGQGPKLLIQFQNNGVVDDSQLPKDRFSAERLKGVDSTLKIQPAKLEDSAVYLCASSPGLAGGHEQFFGPGTRLTVL.

The chain recombines TRBV7-9 with TRBJ2-7; 7 bases fit TRBD1. The V gene's germline CDR1 is SEHNR and CDR2 FQNEAQ (reference sequence). The CDR3 extends over 19 amino acids. The V and J ends lost 1 base and 3 bases, in that order; junction bases with no gene match: 18. As DNA, the CDR3 is TGTGCCAGCAGCTTAGGTCAGGGGCAGACAGGGATTAAAGGCTACGAGCAGTACTTC. It is translated as CASSLGQGQTGIKGYEQYF.

The rearrangement uses TRBV6-6 and TRBJ1-2, with a tentative D call TRBD1 (6 bases). Germline V gene lookup returns CDR1 MNHNY and CDR2 SVGAGI (reference sequence). CDR3 length: 16 residues. Trimming cost V 4 bases and J 2 bases, with 17 bases left between them. CDR3: CASSSRGGAENYGYTF. In DNA form, the CDR3 reads TGTGCCAGCAGTTCCCGTGGGGGGGCCGAAAACTATGGCTACACCTTC.

This chain connects TRBV27 to TRBJ1-5; D is undetermined. Trimming removed 4 bases from V and 2 bases from J, with 12 bases in between. The CDR3 loop spans 15 amino acids. CDR1 is MNHEY, CDR2 SMNVEV, per germline (reference sequence). The CDR3 DNA reads TGTGCCAGCAGTTCCGACTTGTCGGGCAATCAGCCCCAGCATTTT. The encoded protein is CASSSDLSGNQPQHF.

V usage is TRBV5-4 and J usage is TRBJ2-2, with 8 bases identical to TRBD1. The CDR3 has 16 amino acids. Germline CDR1 SGHNT, CDR2 YYREEE (reference sequence). J gave up 5 bases and V 0 bases, and 6 bases lay outside the gene matches. The chain's CDR3 is CASSLDPQGATGELFF. The CDR3 DNA reads as TGTGCCAGCAGCTTGGATCCCCAGGGGGCTACCGGGGAGCTGTTTTTT.

This clone was picked up one time. This sequence joins TRBV6-6 and TRBJ1-1; unclear D gene. Looked up from germline, CDR1 is MNHNY and CDR2 is SVGAGI (reference sequence). This CDR3 contains 15 residues. V lost 6 bases to trimming and J lost 0 bases, with 14 bases between them. The CDR3: CASREGGNMNTEAFF. The CDR3, as DNA: TGTGCCAGCAGGGAAGGTGGGAACATGAACACTGAAGCTTTCTTT.

The V call is TRBV5-1, the J call TRBJ2-7; the D is unclear. The V end lost 4 bases, the J end lost 1 base, and 15 bases lay between the germline ends. The CDR3 runs to 15 residues. The V gene's germline CDR1 is SGHRS and CDR2 YFSETQ. CDR3 protein: CASSPTPTQSYEQYF. Written as DNA, the CDR3 is TGCGCCAGCAGCCCAACCCCGACACAGTCCTACGAGCAGTACTTC.